The 28 T cell receptor beta chains given below trace back to one sample, sequenced in a study of blood T cell repertoires in COVID-19 (dated by TCRdb to 2020 to 2021). Receptor libraries were prepared by the immunoSEQ multiplex PCR assay. The table comes from immuneACCESS by way of TCRdb, which keeps in-frame sequences with V and J called. Part of the clones is missing from these tables; in studies checked, under half for an unresolved V gene and the rest for unknown reasons. A total of 170,000 or so clones appear in this sample, 75% to 85% of them only once. Clones ranked in the top ten supply 1.5% of the sample. Sequencing was performed on peripheral blood. Source of these receptors: a human donor in a cohort sampled during active COVID-19.

The gene calls are TRBV24-1 and TRBJ2-7; D remains ambiguous. V was trimmed by 5 bases and J by 0 bases, leaving 16 bases between them. CDR3 length: 16 amino acids. CDR1 is KGHDR, CDR2 SFDVKD, per germline. The CDR3 sequence is CATSVDRKVHSYEQYF. The CDR3, as DNA: TGTGCCACCAGTGTCGATAGAAAAGTTCACTCCTACGAGCAGTACTTC.

The chain couples TRBV6-2 or TRBV6-3 to TRBJ2-4, with 13 bases lining up with TRBD2. This CDR3 region has 17 residues. Germline-derived CDR1 and CDR2 are MNHEY and SVGEGT. Germline trimming cut 5 bases from V and 0 bases from J; bases unmatched to any gene: 4. The CDR3 DNA follows: TGTGCCAGCAGTGGACTAGCGGGGGCCCCAGCCAAAAACATTCAGTACTTC. Translation: CASSGLAGAPAKNIQYF.

The J gene is TRBJ1-5, the V gene TRBV7-2; 7 bases fit TRBD1. Trimming at V came to 5 bases and at J to 8 bases, leaving 12 bases not matched to a gene. Germline CDR1 is SGHTA and CDR2 is FQGNSA. The CDR3 runs 15 residues. CDR3 DNA: TGTGCCAGCAGCCTAACAGGGGACTTTTACGAGCCCCAGCATTTT. This gives the protein CASSLTGDFYEPQHF.

CDR3 nucleotide sequence: TGCGCCAGCAGCTTGGGGGGGGTCCCCTACAATGAGCAGTTCTTC. Translated, it gives CASSLGGVPYNEQFF. The chain couples TRBV5-1 to TRBJ2-1, with D possibly matching TRBD2 (6 bases). In germline, CDR1 is SGHRS, CDR2 YFSETQ. This CDR3 region has 15 residues. Trimming removed 0 bases from V and 2 bases from J, with 9 bases in between.

This chain's CDR3 is CASSLGLAGYNEQFF. As DNA, the CDR3 is TGTGCCAGCAGCTTGGGACTAGCGGGGTACAATGAGCAGTTCTTC. The chain combines TRBV7-9 with TRBJ2-1; 13 bases line up with TRBD2. Germline trimming cut 3 bases from V and 4 bases from J; bases unmatched to any gene: 0. Germline V gene lookup returns CDR1 SEHNR and CDR2 FQNEAQ (reference sequence). CDR3 length: 15 amino acids.

The chain joins TRBV2 to TRBJ2-7, with a possible D match to TRBD1 (6 bases). The CDR3 totals 12 residues. Germline assignment: CDR1 SNHLY and CDR2 FYNNEI. V was pared by 5 bases and J by 7 bases, with 12 bases between. The CDR3 DNA reads TGTGCCAGCAGTACAGTTACAGGGGAGCAGTACTTC. This sequence encodes CASSTVTGEQYF.

The V call is TRBV6-1, the J call TRBJ2-7; D not certain. In germline, CDR1 is MNHNS, CDR2 SASEGT. The V end lost 3 bases, the J end lost 7 bases, and 10 bases lay between the germline ends. This CDR3 spans 12 amino acids. The CDR3 region is CASSDSGGEQYF. For the CDR3, the DNA is TGTGCCAGCAGTGATTCAGGTGGAGAGCAGTACTTC.

V gene TRBV4-3 combines with J gene TRBJ1-4, with TRBD1 identical over 7 bases. V shed 5 bases and J 6 bases; nucleotides not matched to a gene: 6. Germline lookup yields CDR1 LGHNA and CDR2 YSLEER. This CDR3 comprises 14 residues. The CDR3 spells CASSSGQADEKLFF. CDR3 DNA: TGCGCCAGCAGCTCCGGACAGGCCGATGAAAAACTGTTTTTT.

The chain uses TRBV9 and TRBJ2-2, with 7 bases identical to TRBD1. The CDR3 sequence is 17 residues long. From germline, CDR1 is SGDLS and CDR2 YYNGEE. Trimming removed 0 bases from V and 1 base from J; junction bases left unmatched: 6. The CDR3 nucleotides are TGTGCCAGCAGCGTAGCAAGGGACAGACTGAACACCGGGGAGCTGTTTTTT. This gives the protein CASSVARDRLNTGELFF.

This chain connects TRBV4-2 to TRBJ1-2; D uncertain. Germline CDR1 is LGHNA and CDR2 is YNFKEQ. V lost 0 bases and J lost 7, with 9 bases in between. This CDR3 region has 13 residues. CDR3 region: CASSQESPGGYTF. The CDR3 DNA sequence: TGTGCCAGCAGCCAAGAGTCACCGGGTGGCTACACCTTC.

This chain links TRBV11-2 with TRBJ2-7; 10 bases fit TRBD2. CDR1 SGHAT and CDR2 FQNNGV come from the germline V gene. This CDR3 contains 16 residues. The V segment lost 5 bases and the J segment 2 bases; nucleotides outside the gene matches: 9. The CDR3 DNA sequence: TGTGCCAGCAGCCCCCCCCTTGGACTAGCGGCCTACGAGCAGTACTTC. Translation gives CASSPPLGLAAYEQYF.

V gene TRBV6-2 or TRBV6-3 combines with J gene TRBJ2-7; TRBD1 is a possible D gene (5 bases). Germline CDR1 is MNHEY and CDR2 is SVGEGT. The ends were cut back, 4 bases at V and 3 bases at J, with 16 bases in the middle. The CDR3 runs 15 residues. The CDR3 DNA follows: TGTGCCAGCAGTTTGGGTTTCAGGGCCAGCTACGAGCAGTACTTC. Translated, it gives CASSLGFRASYEQYF.

The chain carries TRBV19 and TRBJ2-1; possibly TRBD2 for D (6 bases). CDR1 and CDR2 from the germline V gene are LNHDA and SQIVND (reference sequence). The CDR3 loop spans 14 amino acids. Trimming removed 5 bases at V and 0 bases at J, with 8 bases between. The CDR3 nucleotides read TGTGCCAGTAGTGTGGGGGGCTCCTACAATGAGCAGTTCTTC. Encoded protein: CASSVGGSYNEQFF.

The rearrangement joins TRBV7-9 to TRBJ1-5; 9 bases map to TRBD1. J gave up 7 bases and V 2 bases, and 6 bases lay outside the gene matches. The CDR3 totals 15 residues. Germline assignment: CDR1 SEHNR and CDR2 FQNEAQ (reference sequence). Here the CDR3 DNA reads TGTGCCAGCAGCTTACCCGGGACAGGGACCCAGCCCCAGCATTTT. It is translated as CASSLPGTGTQPQHF.

Written as DNA, the CDR3 is TGTGCCAGCTCCGAGGGCGAGCAGTACTTC. This codes for CASSEGEQYF. This chain joins TRBV18 and TRBJ2-7; TRBD2 is a possible D gene (5 bases). This CDR3 contains 10 residues. The germline CDR1 and CDR2 sequences are KGHSH and LQKENI. V lost 6 bases and J 6 bases, leaving 6 bases between the germline ends. Together with reference TRBV18 and TRBJ2-7, the CDR3 gives the full variable domain: NAGVMQNPRHLVRRRGQEARLRCSPMKGHSHVYWYRQLPEEGLKFMVYLQKENIIDESGMPKERFSAEFPKEGPSILRIQQVVRGDSAAYFCASSEGEQYFGPGTRLTVT.

The CDR3 spells CASRSRDRGNNQPQHF. The CDR3 nucleotides read TGTGCCAGCAGGTCCCGGGACAGGGGTAATAATCAGCCCCAGCATTTT. V is TRBV28 and J is TRBJ1-5; TRBD1 matches at 10 bases. Germline assignment: CDR1 MDHEN and CDR2 SYDVKM. The CDR3 is 16 amino acids. V gave up 6 bases and J gave up 4 bases; unmatched junction bases: 9.

The chain recombines TRBV7-9 with TRBJ1-1; 11 bases are shared with TRBD1. J was trimmed by 5 bases and V by 5 bases; bases with no gene match: 4. Germline V CDR1 and CDR2: SEHNR, FQNEAQ (reference sequence). The CDR3 is 14 amino acids. The CDR3 DNA sequence: TGTGCCAGCAGCGAGGGGACAGGGGGAACTGAAGCTTTCTTT. Translation: CASSEGTGGTEAFF.

The J gene is TRBJ2-1, the V gene TRBV2; 7 nucleotides align to TRBD2. After removal of 1 base from V and 4 bases from J, the junction contained 4 bases not matched to a gene. The CDR3 totals 15 residues. Germline assignment: CDR1 SNHLY and CDR2 FYNNEI. The CDR3 bases are TGTGCCAGCAGTGAAGGGCTAGCGGATTACAATGAGCAGTTCTTC. Residues: CASSEGLADYNEQFF.

The table lists this clone with a count of one. This rearrangement joins TRBV9 to TRBJ2-7, with D perhaps TRBD1 (7 bases). CDR1 SGDLS and CDR2 YYNGEE come from the germline V gene. The CDR3 runs 15 residues. Trimming stripped 5 bases from V and 2 bases from J, with 17 bases between. DNA for the CDR3: TGTGCCAGCAGGTCTTCGGTCAGGGGGGCCTACGAGCAGTACTTC. Residues: CASRSSVRGAYEQYF.

This clone was seen only a few times. This chain links TRBV6-4 with TRBJ2-1; TRBD2 matches at 11 bases. Germline trimming cut 4 bases from V and 8 bases from J; bases unmatched to any gene: 7. Germline V gene lookup returns CDR1 MRHNA and CDR2 SNTAGT. This CDR3 comprises 15 residues. The CDR3 nucleotides read TGTGCCAGCAGTGCTACTAGCGGGAGTTTAGATGAGCAGTTCTTC. This gives the protein CASSATSGSLDEQFF.

This chain links TRBV23-1 with TRBJ1-6, with D possibly TRBD1 on 5 matching bases. TRBV23-1 is an open reading frame whose function is uncertain. The CDR3 runs 19 residues. V was cut by 2 bases and J by 5 bases, with 22 bases left in between. This CDR3 is CASSQIDAGRGVDNSPLHF. The CDR3 DNA follows: TGCGCCAGCAGTCAAATCGACGCGGGGCGAGGGGTTGATAATTCACCCCTCCACTTT.

V gene TRBV3-1 (or the pseudogene TRBV3-2) combines with J gene TRBJ1-2, with 7 bases fitting TRBD1. This CDR3 spans 15 amino acids. After removal of 0 bases from V and 4 bases from J, the junction contained 5 bases not matched to a gene. The germline V gene has CDR1 LGHDT and CDR2 YNNKEL (reference sequence). The chain's CDR3 is CASSQDLRTGYGYTF. The CDR3 DNA reads as TGTGCCAGCAGCCAAGATCTACGGACAGGCTATGGCTACACCTTC.

This clone was recorded at least ten times. The chain joins TRBV6-6 to TRBJ2-7; TRBD1 agrees at 11 bases. Germline V CDR1 and CDR2: MNHNY, SVGAGI (reference sequence). The CDR3 has 15 residues. V shed 4 bases and J 1 base; nucleotides not matched to a gene: 3. The CDR3 DNA sequence: TGTGCCAGCAGTTTCCGGGACAGGGGGTCCTACGAGCAGTACTTC. Amino acid sequence: CASSFRDRGSYEQYF.

The J gene is TRBJ1-4, the V gene TRBV27; 7 positions match TRBD1. The V gene end was trimmed by 6 bases and the J gene end by 8 bases; junction bases not matched to a gene: 9. Germline V lookup: CDR1 MNHEY, CDR2 SMNVEV (reference sequence). The CDR3 is made up of 14 amino acids. DNA for the CDR3: TGTGCCAGCAGCAACAGGGGAAGGGACGAAAAACTGTTTTTT. It yields the protein CASSNRGRDEKLFF. Filled out from reference TRBV27 and TRBJ1-4, the complete variable domain reads EAQVTQNPRYLITVTGKKLTVTCSQNMNHEYMSWYRQDPGLGLRQIYYSMNVEVTDKGDVPEGYKVSRKEKRNFPLILESPSPNQTSLYFCASSNRGRDEKLFFGSGTQLSVL.

The gene calls are TRBV4-3 and TRBJ1-2, with D possibly matching TRBD1 (5 bases). Trimming stripped 0 bases from V and 4 bases from J, with 12 bases between. Germline values: CDR1 LGHNA, CDR2 YSLEER. The CDR3 loop spans 15 amino acids. CDR3 amino acids: CASSQEPGGTYGYTF. CDR3 in DNA: TGCGCCAGCAGCCAAGAACCGGGGGGAACCTATGGCTACACCTTC.

V gene TRBV6-4 combines with J gene TRBJ2-1; 8 positions match TRBD1. Trimming cost V 10 bases and J 5 bases; bases outside gene matches: 13. The CDR3 is 15 residues long. The germline gives CDR1 MRHNA, CDR2 SNTAGT. The CDR3 is CATTPGTGYNNEQFF. CDR3 DNA sequence: TGTGCCACTACCCCCGGGACAGGATACAACAATGAGCAGTTCTTC.

This chain connects TRBV7-9 to TRBJ1-3, with a possible D match to TRBD1 (6 bases). The CDR3 extends over 16 amino acids. CDR1 SEHNR and CDR2 FQNEAQ come from the germline V gene (reference sequence). Trimming cost V 0 bases and J 1 base, with 10 bases left between them. The CDR3: CASSLALTGSGNTIYF. DNA for the CDR3: TGTGCCAGCAGCTTAGCCCTAACAGGGTCTGGAAACACCATATATTTT.

The CDR3 coding sequence is TGTGCCAGCAGCAAGGGACAGCTTTACGAGCAGTACTTC. This gives the protein CASSKGQLYEQYF. J is TRBJ2-7 and V is TRBV7-8; 7 bases fit TRBD1. The V and J ends lost 5 bases and 4 bases, in that order; junction bases with no gene match: 5. The CDR3 spans 13 residues. Germline V gene lookup returns CDR1 SGHVS and CDR2 FQNEAQ.